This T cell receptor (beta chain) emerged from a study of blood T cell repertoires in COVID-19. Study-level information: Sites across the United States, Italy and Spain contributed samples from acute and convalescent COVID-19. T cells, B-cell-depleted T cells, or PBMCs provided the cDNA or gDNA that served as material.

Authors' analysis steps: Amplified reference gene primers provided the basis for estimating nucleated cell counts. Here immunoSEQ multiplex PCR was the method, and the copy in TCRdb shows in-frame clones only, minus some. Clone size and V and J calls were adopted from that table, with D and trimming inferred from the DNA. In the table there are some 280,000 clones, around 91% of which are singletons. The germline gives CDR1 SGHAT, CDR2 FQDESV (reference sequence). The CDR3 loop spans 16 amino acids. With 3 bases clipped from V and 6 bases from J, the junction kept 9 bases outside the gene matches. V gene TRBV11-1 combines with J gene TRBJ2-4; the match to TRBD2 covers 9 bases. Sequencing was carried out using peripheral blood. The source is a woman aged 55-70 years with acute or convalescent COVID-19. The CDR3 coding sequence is TGTGCCAGCAGCTTTTTGCGGGGGGGCCGGGTAAACATTCAGTACTTC. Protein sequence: CASSFLRGGRVNIQYF.